This T cell receptor beta chain is drawn from a study of cytomegalovirus exposure and HLA in healthy donors. Study conclusions and caveats: The study flagged approximately 180 TCR beta chains as cytomegalovirus-associated.

The CDR3 covers 14 residues. Unmatched junction bases numbered 2, after V lost 5 bases and J lost 2 bases. Germline CDR1 is SGHAT and CDR2 is FQNNGV. This table comes from immunoSEQ multiplex PCR, and its TCRdb copy is limited to in-frame clones, with some not included. The repertoire holds 230,000 or so clones, with around 88% as singletons. The sample holds a few counts of this clone. Its antigen remains unknown. Different DNA sequences within this sample yield the same CDR3. This receptor was identified in a woman aged 18-29 years in good health and CMV-seronegative. The genes are TRBV11-2 and TRBJ2-7, with 11 bases lining up with TRBD1. Specimen: PBMCs. The DNA of the CDR3 is TGTGCCAGCAGCCTGGGACAGGGGGCCTACGAGCAGTACTTC. Residues: CASSLGQGAYEQYF. Combining the CDR3 with reference TRBV11-2 and TRBJ2-7 gives the whole variable domain EAGVAQSPRYKIIEKRQSVAFWCNPISGHATLYWYQQILGQGPKLLIQFQNNGVVDDSQLPKDRFSAERLKGVDSTLKIQPAKLEDSAVYLCASSLGQGAYEQYFGPGTRLTVT.